Below, 24 T cell receptor beta chains from the same sample are listed, as sequenced in a study of Graves' ophthalmopathy and Graves' hyperthyroidism. Beta-chain TCR CDR3 regions were amplified from RNA transcripts. First-round RT-PCR with HTBI primers preceded a second-round multiplex PCR. Each CDR3 protein gets one entry after TCRdb re-called the multiplex PCR reads with MiXCR. Found here are about 390,000 distinct CDR3 sequences, 15% of them singletons; the top ten hold 7%. Sequencing was performed on peripheral blood. The receptor source for this set is a woman under 30 with stable Graves' hyperthyroidism.

This clonotype showed up many times. This rearrangement joins TRBV7-2 to TRBJ2-5; 9 bases agree with TRBD2. The junction had 11 bases not matched to a gene; V was cut back by 5 bases and J by 7 bases. CDR1 and CDR2 from the germline V gene are SGHTA and FQGNSA. This CDR3 has 15 residues. The CDR3 sequence is CASSRRTSADGTQYF. The CDR3, as DNA: TGTGCCAGCAGCCGACGGACTAGCGCGGACGGGACCCAGTACTTC. Full variable domain (remainder filled in from reference TRBV7-2 and TRBJ2-5): GAGVSQSPSNKVTEKGKDVELRCDPISGHTALYWYRQSLGQGLEFLIYFQGNSAPDKSGLPSDRFSAERTGGSVSTLTIQRTQQEDSAVYLCASSRRTSADGTQYFGPGTRLLVL.

This clonotype was observed at least ten times. The chain recombines TRBV7-2 with TRBJ2-7; unclear D gene. Trimming removed 2 bases at V and 5 bases at J, with 16 bases between. The V gene's germline CDR1 is SGHTA and CDR2 FQGNSA. The CDR3 is 15 residues long. For the CDR3, the DNA is TGTGCCAGCAGCTTAACCCGGCCGGGCCCCCACGAGCAGTACTTC. Protein product: CASSLTRPGPHEQYF.

This clonotype was seen ten or more times. The CDR3 here is CASSPWTAAEQYF. Here the CDR3 DNA reads TGCGCCAGCAGCCCATGGACAGCTGCTGAGCAGTACTTC. V usage is TRBV4-1 and J usage is TRBJ2-7, with a possible D match to TRBD1 (6 bases). V gave up 4 bases and J gave up 7 bases, with 14 bases separating them. The CDR3 extends over 13 amino acids. CDR1 and CDR2 from the germline V gene are MGHRA and YSYEKL.

This clonotype was counted many times. The chain carries TRBV5-6 and TRBJ1-2; TRBD1 matches 8 bases. The V gene end was trimmed by 4 bases and the J gene end by 6 bases; junction bases not matched to a gene: 8. This CDR3 contains 14 residues. The germline gives CDR1 SGHDT, CDR2 YYEEEE. CDR3 amino acids: CASSARTGSHGYTF. Written as DNA, the CDR3 is TGTGCCAGCAGCGCACGGACAGGGTCGCATGGCTACACCTTC. The complete variable domain, with remaining parts taken from reference TRBV5-6 and TRBJ1-2, reads DAGVTQSPTHLIKTRGQQVTLRCSPKSGHDTVSWYQQALGQGPQFIFQYYEEEERQRGNFPDRFSGHQFPNYSSELNVNALLLGDSALYLCASSARTGSHGYTFGSGTRLTVV.

This clonotype was observed at least ten times. This chain uses TRBV11-2 with TRBJ2-5; 11 bases align to TRBD2. The CDR3 has 15 residues. Trimming cost V 5 bases and J 3 bases; bases outside gene matches: 5. Germline CDR1 and CDR2: SGHAT and FQNNGV. Here the CDR3 DNA reads TGTGCCAGCAGCGACGGGACTAGCGGTGAAGAGACCCAGTACTTC. As protein: CASSDGTSGEETQYF.

This clonotype was detected ten times or more. This chain links TRBV6-5 with TRBJ1-6, with TRBD1 matching over 9 bases. Germline-derived CDR1 and CDR2 are MNHEY and SVGAGI. This CDR3 is built from 18 residues. Germline trimming cut 8 bases from V and 1 base from J; bases unmatched to any gene: 12. CDR3 in DNA: TGTGCCAGCGCGAGGGACAGGGTACCGGATTCCTATAATTCACCCCTCCACTTT. It yields the protein CASARDRVPDSYNSPLHF.

This clonotype was seen at least ten times. J is TRBJ2-2 and V is TRBV6-2 or TRBV6-3, with a tentative D call TRBD2 (5 bases). This CDR3 is 15 amino acids long. Trimming took off 6 bases at V and 1 base at J, with 12 bases between the two ends. Germline V gene sequence: CDR1 MNHEY, CDR2 SVGEGT. The CDR3 DNA reads TGTGCCAGCAGCGCTACGGGAAAGAACACCGGGGAGCTGTTTTTT. Protein: CASSATGKNTGELFF.

This clonotype was seen repeatedly, ten times or more. The genes are TRBV7-9 and TRBJ2-7, with 7 bases matching TRBD2. The CDR3 has 12 amino acids. V shed 4 bases and J 5 bases; nucleotides not matched to a gene: 2. Germline V gene data show CDR1 as SEHNR and CDR2 as FQNEAQ (reference sequence). CDR3 loop: CASSWLADEQYF. The CDR3, as DNA: TGTGCCAGCAGCTGGCTAGCGGACGAGCAGTACTTC.

In its sample, this clonotype was seen many times. V and J are TRBV12-3 or TRBV12-4 and TRBJ2-2; D unresolved. Trimming cost V 2 bases and J 6 bases, with 13 bases left between them. The CDR3 is made up of 15 amino acids. The CDR3 loop reads CASSLLASLAGELFF. CDR3 coding DNA: TGTGCCAGCAGTTTATTGGCCTCCCTGGCCGGGGAGCTGTTTTTT.

Many counts were recorded for this clonotype. The chain is built from TRBV20-1 and TRBJ1-2; D remains ambiguous. The germline gives CDR1 DFQATT, CDR2 SNEGSKA (reference sequence). This CDR3 comprises 14 residues. The ends were cut back, 2 bases at V and 4 bases at J, with 14 bases in the middle. Here the CDR3 reads CSARYRTNFYGYTF. CDR3 bases: TGCAGTGCTAGATACAGAACAAACTTCTATGGCTACACCTTC.

This clonotype was found many times. This sequence joins TRBV4-1 and TRBJ2-5; no definite D call. The CDR3 has 15 amino acids. Germline V gene lookup returns CDR1 MGHRA and CDR2 YSYEKL. Trimming took off 4 bases at V and 5 bases at J, with 17 bases between the two ends. DNA of the CDR3: TGCGCCAGCAGCCCTAACAGTGCTTTGGGGGAGACCCAGTACTTC. Translation gives CASSPNSALGETQYF.

This clonotype has ten or more counts. The chain is built from TRBV6-5 and TRBJ1-2; no clear D gene. This CDR3 spans 13 amino acids. CDR1 is MNHEY and CDR2 is SVGAGI in the germline V gene. Between the trimmed V and J ends, which lost 2 bases and 1 base, there was a span of 5 bases. The CDR3 sequence is CASSYSDNYGYTF. The CDR3 DNA reads as TGTGCCAGCAGTTACAGCGATAACTATGGCTACACCTTC.

This clonotype was detected a few times. V and J are TRBV19 and TRBJ1-5; D is ambiguous. Looked up from germline, CDR1 is LNHDA and CDR2 is SQIVND (reference sequence). V lost 7 bases to trimming and J lost 6 bases, with 13 bases between them. This CDR3 has 13 amino acids. The CDR3 coding sequence is TGTGCCAGTACCCCCCGGGGAGCTCAGCCCCAGCATTTT. Amino acid sequence: CASTPRGAQPQHF.

The count of this clonotype is one. The chain has TRBV20-1 and TRBJ2-3, with D possibly being TRBD1 (6 bases). With 1 base removed from V and 5 bases from J, the gap between germline ends came to 10 bases. The V gene's germline CDR1 is DFQATT and CDR2 SNEGSKA (reference sequence). The CDR3 spans 13 residues. The CDR3 spells CSARGGRKDTQYF. The CDR3 DNA reads TGCAGTGCTAGAGGGGGGCGCAAAGATACGCAGTATTTT.

In this sample, this clonotype turned up a few times. This chain uses TRBV9 with TRBJ1-1, with no clear D. V was shortened by 0 bases and J by 1 base, with 7 bases between the two germline ends. Germline V lookup: CDR1 SGDLS, CDR2 YYNGEE. The CDR3 is made up of 14 amino acids. CDR3 bases: TGTGCCAGCAGCGTAGTGGAACAGAACACTGAAGCTTTCTTT. As protein: CASSVVEQNTEAFF.

CDR3 DNA sequence: TGCGCCAGCAGCCAAGACCGGGGTTTGGGCTACACCTTC. Protein product: CASSQDRGLGYTF. The V gene is TRBV4-1, the J gene TRBJ1-2; D remains unclear. Trimming cost V 0 bases and J 8 bases, with 10 bases left between them. Germline values: CDR1 MGHRA, CDR2 YSYEKL. The CDR3 consists of 13 residues.

This clonotype was detected ten times or more. This chain joins TRBV7-2 and TRBJ1-1; tentative D call: TRBD1 (5 bases). Germline loops: CDR1 SGHTA, CDR2 FQGNSA. V shed 2 bases and J shed 4 bases, with 11 bases lying between them. The CDR3 consists of 14 residues. This CDR3 is CASSLPFQGTEAFF. For the CDR3, the DNA is TGTGCCAGCAGCTTACCCTTCCAGGGCACTGAAGCTTTCTTT.

This clonotype appeared many times. The chain's CDR3 is CASSYGTASSYEQYF. The CDR3 bases are TGTGCCAGCAGTTACGGGACGGCGAGCTCCTACGAGCAGTACTTC. This sequence joins TRBV6-5 and TRBJ2-7; D tentatively reads TRBD1 or TRBD2 (5 bases each). The V end lost 2 bases, the J end lost 0 bases, and 11 bases lay between the germline ends. The CDR3 has 15 residues. Germline V gene lookup returns CDR1 MNHEY and CDR2 SVGAGI.

The chain is built from TRBV29-1 and TRBJ2-2; TRBD1 matches 11 bases. The CDR3 runs to 15 residues. The junction had 6 bases not matched to a gene; V was cut back by 3 bases and J by 6 bases. Germline V gives CDR1 SQVTM, CDR2 ANQGSEA. The CDR3 here is CSVDRGQGVPGELFF. The DNA for the CDR3 is TGCAGCGTTGATAGGGGACAGGGGGTCCCCGGGGAGCTGTTTTTT.

This clonotype was seen repeatedly, ten times or more. The chain uses TRBV4-1 and TRBJ1-5, with 8 positions matching TRBD1. In germline, CDR1 is MGHRA, CDR2 YSYEKL. V was clipped by 0 bases and J by 6 bases; unmatched bases: 7. The CDR3 has 16 amino acids. CDR3 loop: CASSQDLWDRSQPQHF. For the CDR3, the DNA is TGCGCCAGCAGCCAAGATCTGTGGGACAGGAGTCAGCCCCAGCATTTT.

This clonotype was seen repeatedly, ten times or more. The rearrangement uses TRBV12-3 or TRBV12-4 and TRBJ1-2; D is undetermined. V lost 10 bases, J lost 6 bases, and 18 bases lay in between. The CDR3 loop spans 13 amino acids. The chain's CDR3 is CATLVGYRDGYTF. The CDR3 nucleotides read TGTGCCACCCTCGTGGGATATCGGGATGGCTACACCTTC.

This clonotype was counted ten times or more. This rearrangement joins TRBV2 to TRBJ2-2; D might be TRBD1 (5 bases). Per germline, CDR1 SNHLY and CDR2 FYNNEI. This CDR3 comprises 16 residues. V lost 2 bases and J lost 0, with 10 bases in between. The CDR3 loop is CASSEWGLANTGELFF. CDR3 nucleotide sequence: TGTGCCAGCAGTGAATGGGGCCTAGCGAACACCGGGGAGCTGTTTTTT.

Ten or more counts support this clonotype. A read error may produce the germline difference seen at one junction end. The V and J genes are TRBV2 and TRBJ2-7; weak D call: TRBD1 (6 bases). Germline V gives CDR1 SNHLY, CDR2 FYNNEI. This CDR3 is built from 14 residues. The CDR3 region has the DNA TGTGCCGGCAGCGTCCGGGACACGGTGAGGGAGCAGTACTTC. Encoded protein: CAGSVRDTVREQYF.

V and J are TRBV20-1 and TRBJ2-7, with 7 positions matching TRBD2. Germline-derived CDR1 and CDR2 are DFQATT and SNEGSKA (reference sequence). V was clipped by 6 bases and J by 3 bases; unmatched bases: 17. The CDR3 totals 16 residues. The chain's CDR3 is CSADSPGSGIRYEQYF. The CDR3 nucleotides are TGCAGTGCCGACTCCCCAGGCAGCGGGATACGCTACGAGCAGTACTTC.